Following are 8 T cell receptor beta chains from one sample sequenced in a study of cytomegalovirus exposure and HLA in healthy donors. The study ran its PCR with 60 Vbeta and 13 Jbeta primers. Assay used: immunoSEQ multiplex PCR; TCRdb lists only in-frame clones, some missing. The sample contains around 150,000 clones, around four fifths of which appear only once. Sequencing used PBMCs. These receptors all stem from a female donor in good health and CMV-seronegative.

The V call is TRBV7-9, the J call TRBJ1-3, with 9 bases lining up with TRBD1. V trimming: 5 bases; J trimming: 0 bases; junction bases outside the gene matches: 14. The germline V gene encodes CDR1 SEHNR and CDR2 FQNEAQ (reference sequence). CDR3 size: 19 residues. The CDR3 region is CASSRTTLGQGPSGNTIYF. As DNA, the CDR3 is TGTGCCAGCAGCCGGACTACTCTGGGACAGGGACCCTCTGGAAACACCATATATTTT.

On this clone: Other DNA variants within this sample encode the same CDR3. The CDR3 nucleotides read TGCGCCAGCAGCCCCTCGTCAGGGGCTGAGACCCAGTACTTC. It yields the protein CASSPSSGAETQYF. The genes are TRBV5-1 and TRBJ2-5; D possibly corresponds to TRBD1 (6 bases). The CDR3 loop spans 14 amino acids. V was pared by 4 bases and J by 5 bases, with 15 bases between. Germline V gene data show CDR1 as SGHRS and CDR2 as YFSETQ.

On this clone itself: One end of the junction fails to match germline, which may point to a read error. The rearrangement joins TRBV7-9 to TRBJ2-5; 9 nucleotides match TRBD2. Germline values: CDR1 SEHNR, CDR2 FQNEAQ (reference sequence). The CDR3 length is 14 residues. The CDR3 reads CSSRREGYQETQYF. The CDR3 nucleotides read TGTTCCAGCCGGCGGGAGGGGTACCAAGAGACCCAGTACTTC.

The chain carries TRBV5-8 and TRBJ2-2; D perhaps matches TRBD1 (6 bases). Germline CDR1 and CDR2: SGHTS and YDEGEE. The V gene lost 4 bases and the J gene lost 1 base, with 11 bases spanning the gap. The CDR3 has 15 amino acids. The CDR3 is CASSAGVLNTGELFF. The CDR3 DNA follows: TGTGCCAGCAGCGCAGGGGTGCTGAACACCGGGGAGCTGTTTTTT.

The chain uses TRBV9 and TRBJ2-1; 11 bases line up with TRBD2. The CDR3 length is 15 residues. V lost 4 bases, J lost 4 bases, and 4 bases stayed unmatched. The germline V gene encodes CDR1 SGDLS and CDR2 YYNGEE. CDR3 nucleotides: TGTGCCAGCAGCACTACTAGCGGGGGATACAATGAGCAGTTCTTC. The encoded protein is CASSTTSGGYNEQFF. Full variable domain (remainder filled in from reference TRBV9 and TRBJ2-1): DSGVTQTPKHLITATGQRVTLRCSPRSGDLSVYWYQQSLDQGLQFLIQYYNGEERAKGNILERFSAQQFPDLHSELNLSSLELGDSALYFCASSTTSGGYNEQFFGPGTRLTVL.

The J gene is TRBJ1-1, the V gene TRBV11-2; D gene ambiguous. Germline assignment: CDR1 SGHAT and CDR2 FQNNGV. The CDR3 consists of 16 residues. V lost 6 bases, J lost 9 bases, and 26 bases lay in between. CDR3 in amino acids: CASRSLGGRTSEKAFF. CDR3 nucleotides: TGTGCCAGCAGATCATTGGGTGGCCGAACCAGCGAAAAAGCTTTCTTT.

This clone has just one count. V and J are TRBV5-1 and TRBJ2-5, with 7 bases identical to TRBD1. The CDR3 has 13 residues. Trimming took 3 bases from V and 6 from J; bases not matched to a gene: 5. CDR1 SGHRS and CDR2 YFSETQ come from the germline V gene. CDR3 amino acids: CASSSGQLKTQYF. Written as DNA, the CDR3 is TGCGCCAGCAGCTCGGGACAGCTGAAGACCCAGTACTTC.

The V gene is TRBV6-5, the J gene TRBJ1-1; D call uncertain. The CDR3 runs to 14 residues. Trimming shortened V by 1 base and J by 3 bases, and 9 bases separated the two germline ends. Germline assignment: CDR1 MNHEY and CDR2 SVGAGI. The CDR3 DNA reads TGTGCCAGCAGTTACTTAATACGGGACACTGAAGCTTTCTTT. This sequence encodes CASSYLIRDTEAFF.